The 7 T cell receptor beta chains in this list originate from one sample, sequenced in a study of blood T cell repertoires in COVID-19. TCRdb's copy holds only in-frame clones and misses some; the assay was immunoSEQ multiplex PCR. The profile covers about 62,000 clones, with 65% to 85% appearing a single time and about 20% taken by the ten largest. The sample comprised peripheral blood. These TCRs come from a woman of 80 years or more with active or convalescent COVID-19.

The rearrangement links TRBV20-1 to TRBJ2-1; 9 bases are a match to TRBD2. V gave up 3 bases and J gave up 0 bases; unmatched junction bases: 6. Per the germline V gene, CDR1 is DFQATT and CDR2 is SNEGSKA (reference sequence). This CDR3 has 16 residues. The CDR3 DNA reads TGCAGTGCTAGTGCGCTAGCGGGGCGCTCCTACAATGAGCAGTTCTTC. It codes for CSASALAGRSYNEQFF.

The gene calls are TRBV7-9 and TRBJ2-2; possible D gene TRBD1, 5 bases. Trimming pared 0 bases from V and 3 bases from J, leaving 5 bases between. The CDR3 spans 14 residues. CDR1 and CDR2 from the germline V gene are SEHNR and FQNEAQ (reference sequence). The CDR3, as DNA: TGTGCCAGCAGCTTAGCAGGGGACACCGGGGAGCTGTTTTTT. Residues: CASSLAGDTGELFF. The full variable domain, in which reference TRBV7-9 and TRBJ2-2 provide the parts outside the CDR3, is DTGVSQNPRHKITKRGQNVTFRCDPISEHNRLYWYRQTLGQGPEFLTYFQNEAQLEKSRLLSDRFSAERPKGSFSTLEIQRTEQGDSAMYLCASSLAGDTGELFFGEGSRLTVL.

V and J are TRBV5-1 and TRBJ2-3; D unclear. Trimming took 4 bases from V and 4 from J, leaving 13 bases between them. Looked up from germline, CDR1 is SGHRS and CDR2 is YFSETQ. The CDR3 has 14 amino acids. The CDR3 here is CASSQPGVADTQYF. The DNA for the CDR3 is TGCGCCAGCAGCCAGCCAGGCGTTGCAGATACGCAGTATTTT.

The gene calls are TRBV5-1 and TRBJ1-1; 8 bases match TRBD1. CDR1 SGHRS and CDR2 YFSETQ come from the germline V gene. CDR3 length: 17 residues. The V and J ends lost 3 bases and 1 base, in that order; junction bases with no gene match: 11. The CDR3 bases are TGCGCCAGCAGCTCGACCGGGGACAGGCATACGAACACTGAAGCTTTCTTT. Amino acids: CASSSTGDRHTNTEAFF.

The genes are TRBV5-5 and TRBJ2-3; no firm D call. CDR3 length equals 15 residues. Trimming shortened V by 4 bases and J by 3 bases, and 15 bases separated the two germline ends. Per the germline V gene, CDR1 is SGHKS and CDR2 is YYEKEE (reference sequence). The CDR3 protein is CASSAQVGRTDTQYF. The CDR3 nucleotides are TGTGCCAGCAGCGCGCAGGTCGGTCGGACAGATACGCAGTATTTT.

This chain links TRBV6-5 with TRBJ2-7; TRBD2 matches at 10 bases. The CDR3 spans 15 residues. Germline lookup yields CDR1 MNHEY and CDR2 SVGAGI. The junction had 2 bases not matched to a gene; V was cut back by 0 bases and J by 3 bases. The CDR3, as DNA: TGTGCCAGCAGTTACTCGGCTAGCGGGAGCTACGAGCAGTACTTC. It specifies CASSYSASGSYEQYF.

The chain joins TRBV2 to TRBJ2-7; 9 nucleotides align to TRBD1. The CDR3 runs 15 residues. V dropped 8 bases and J dropped 5; count of bases not matched to a gene: 13. Germline CDR1 SNHLY, CDR2 FYNNEI. CDR3 DNA sequence: TGTGCCAGCTCTATAGACAGGGGGAAAGACGACGAGCAGTACTTC. The encoded protein is CASSIDRGKDDEQYF.